A single sample gave rise to the 16 T cell receptor beta chains below, sequenced in a study of blood T cell repertoires in COVID-19 (dated by TCRdb to 2020 to 2021). Receptors were amplified or captured by the immunoSEQ multiplex PCR assay. TCRdb took this table from immuneACCESS and kept in-frame rearrangements with V and J called. Such tables lack part of the clones; where checked against another copy, unresolved V genes explain under half of the gap, and the rest is unexplained. The sample yields 70,000 to 100,000 clones; around 67% were counted once. The ten largest clones take up approximately 25% of the sample. Sequencing was carried out using peripheral blood. The receptors were gathered from a woman aged 55-75 years in a cohort sampled during active or convalescent COVID-19.

This chain connects TRBV6-6 to TRBJ1-5, with TRBD1 as a possible D gene (6 bases). The germline gives CDR1 MNHNY, CDR2 SVGAGI (reference sequence). Between the trimmed V and J ends, which lost 6 bases and 4 bases, there was a span of 16 bases. The CDR3 runs 15 residues. CDR3 sequence (DNA): TGTGCCAGCAGCGAGGGGGAGATTAAGAATCAGCCCCAGCATTTT. This sequence encodes CASSEGEIKNQPQHF.

This clone was picked up one time. V and J are TRBV12-5 and TRBJ2-3; 9 bases are a match to TRBD1. This CDR3 contains 15 residues. CDR1 and CDR2 (germline): LGHNT, FRNRAP. V shed 5 bases and J 0 bases; nucleotides not matched to a gene: 3. In nucleotides, the CDR3 is TGTGCTAGTGGTGTGGGACAGGGTAGCACAGATACGCAGTATTTT. This sequence encodes CASGVGQGSTDTQYF.

The chain uses TRBV6-2 or TRBV6-3 and TRBJ2-5; weak D call: TRBD2 (6 bases). Trimming took off 6 bases at V and 6 bases at J, with 14 bases between the two ends. The CDR3 contains 13 residues. Germline assignment: CDR1 MNHEY and CDR2 SVGEGT. As DNA, the CDR3 is TGTGCCAGCAGCCCCTCCGGGAGTAAGACCCAGTACTTC. This gives the protein CASSPSGSKTQYF.

V and J are TRBV6-1 and TRBJ1-1; the match to TRBD1 covers 7 bases. Germline values: CDR1 MNHNS, CDR2 SASEGT. This CDR3 region has 15 residues. V trimming: 1 base; J trimming: 3 bases; junction bases outside the gene matches: 5. The CDR3 here is CASSEGPTGDTEAFF. The CDR3 bases are TGTGCCAGCAGTGAAGGTCCCACAGGGGACACTGAAGCTTTCTTT.

The CDR3 DNA reads TGTGCCAGCAGCCGAGCCGGGACAGGGGGTAATTCACCCCTCCACTTT. It encodes CASSRAGTGGNSPLHF. The V and J genes are TRBV3-1 (or the pseudogene TRBV3-2) and TRBJ1-6, with 11 positions matching TRBD1. This CDR3 is 16 amino acids long. V was clipped by 4 bases and J by 6 bases; unmatched bases: 5. Per the germline V gene, CDR1 is LGHDT and CDR2 is YNNKEL (reference sequence).

The V and J genes are TRBV7-2 and TRBJ2-1; D call uncertain. CDR3 length: 12 amino acids. Deletions cut 5 bases from V and 8 bases from J, with 10 bases between. From germline, CDR1 is SGHTA and CDR2 FQGNSA. This chain's CDR3 is CASSPGLYEQFF. In nucleotides, the CDR3 is TGTGCCAGCAGCCCGGGTTTGTATGAGCAGTTCTTC.

This clone was picked up a small number of times. This chain joins TRBV3-1 (or the pseudogene TRBV3-2) and TRBJ1-1, with 9 bases lining up with TRBD1. The CDR3 has 16 amino acids. Germline CDR1 and CDR2: LGHDT and YNNKEL (reference sequence). Trimming removed 2 bases from V and 4 bases from J; junction bases left unmatched: 8. The CDR3 DNA is TGTGCCAGCAGCCAAATGACAACAGGGGGCGGCACTGAAGCTTTCTTT. Translated: CASSQMTTGGGTEAFF.

The chain has TRBV18 and TRBJ2-1; 11 bases line up with TRBD1. V shed 3 bases and J 9 bases; nucleotides not matched to a gene: 7. CDR1 and CDR2 (germline): KGHSH, LQKENI. The CDR3 loop spans 15 amino acids. CDR3 in DNA: TGTGCCAGCTCACCCCCCGGGGGACAGGGGGGTGAGCAGTTCTTC. Translation: CASSPPGGQGGEQFF.

The rearrangement links TRBV9 to TRBJ2-3, with 13 bases identical to TRBD2. The CDR3 totals 16 residues. Trimming at V came to 3 bases and at J to 2 bases, leaving 3 bases not matched to a gene. The germline CDR1 and CDR2 sequences are SGDLS and YYNGEE. Here the CDR3 DNA reads TGTGCCAGCAGCGGACTAGCGGGGGGATACACAGATACGCAGTATTTT. Its protein is CASSGLAGGYTDTQYF.

The chain employs TRBV19 and TRBJ2-7; a weak D match, TRBD2 (7 bases). There are 15 residues in the CDR3. Trimming shortened V by 0 bases and J by 3 bases, and 12 bases separated the two germline ends. CDR1 and CDR2 from the germline V gene are LNHDA and SQIVND (reference sequence). This chain's CDR3 is CASSIDAGANYEQYF. In nucleotides, the CDR3 is TGTGCCAGTAGTATAGACGCGGGGGCAAACTACGAGCAGTACTTC.

This sequence joins TRBV24-1 and TRBJ2-3; 11 bases fit TRBD2. The CDR3 has 13 amino acids. CDR1 and CDR2 (germline): KGHDR, SFDVKD. Trimming cost V 4 bases and J 10 bases; bases outside gene matches: 3. Written as DNA, the CDR3 is TGTGCCACCAGTGAACCGGGACTAGCGGCGCAGTATTTT. Translation: CATSEPGLAAQYF.

This clone was seen more than once but under ten times. This rearrangement joins TRBV7-2 to TRBJ1-2; 10 positions agree with TRBD1. V lost 3 bases and J lost 0; bases outside the gene matches: 7. The CDR3 has 17 amino acids. Looked up from germline, CDR1 is SGHTA and CDR2 is FQGNSA. The CDR3 region is CASSFRRQGASNYGYTF. DNA for the CDR3: TGTGCCAGCAGCTTTAGAAGACAGGGGGCTTCTAACTATGGCTACACCTTC.

V gene TRBV5-1 combines with J gene TRBJ1-2; 9 nucleotides line up with TRBD1. With V trimmed by 2 bases and J by 8 bases, 7 bases remained unmatched. Germline CDR1 reads SGHRS; CDR2 reads YFSETQ. The CDR3 has 14 amino acids. The CDR3: CASSLGTGIYGYTF. CDR3 DNA sequence: TGCGCCAGCAGCTTAGGGACAGGGATTTACGGCTACACCTTC.

The genes are TRBV27 and TRBJ2-6; weak D call: TRBD2 (6 bases). Trimming shortened V by 6 bases and J by 2 bases, and 8 bases separated the two germline ends. Germline V gives CDR1 MNHEY, CDR2 SMNVEV (reference sequence). The CDR3 is made up of 14 amino acids. The CDR3 DNA follows: TGTGCCAGCAGGTGGGGGGCTGGGGCCAACGTCCTGACTTTC. Residues: CASRWGAGANVLTF. Combining the CDR3 with reference TRBV27 and TRBJ2-6 gives the whole variable domain EAQVTQNPRYLITVTGKKLTVTCSQNMNHEYMSWYRQDPGLGLRQIYYSMNVEVTDKGDVPEGYKVSRKEKRNFPLILESPSPNQTSLYFCASRWGAGANVLTFGAGSRLTVL.

The chain is built from TRBV4-1 and TRBJ2-5; 14 bases are shared with TRBD2. Trimming cost V 2 bases and J 2 bases; bases outside gene matches: 7. The CDR3 consists of 18 residues. Germline V lookup: CDR1 MGHRA, CDR2 YSYEKL. The CDR3 sequence is CASSQWTSGGTSQETQYF. The CDR3 nucleotides are TGCGCCAGCAGCCAATGGACTAGCGGGGGGACCTCACAAGAGACCCAGTACTTC.

The chain links TRBV19 to TRBJ2-3; D ambiguous. The germline V gene has CDR1 LNHDA and CDR2 SQIVND (reference sequence). V was pared by 2 bases and J by 0 bases, with 9 bases between. This CDR3 spans 15 amino acids. The CDR3 protein is CASSIKAESTDTQYF. CDR3 bases: TGTGCCAGTAGTATAAAGGCGGAGAGCACAGATACGCAGTATTTT.